The 26 T cell receptor beta chains below were found in one sample sequenced in a study of T cell responses to AZD1222 COVID-19 vaccine. Sequencing used immunoSEQ multiplex PCR; TCRdb keeps in-frame clones, though not all of them. The data show 70,000 to 95,000 clones, approximately 90% seen once. The sequenced sample was peripheral blood, obtained 28 days after the second AZD1222 dose. The receptors originated from an adult who received the AZD1222 COVID-19 vaccine.

The V call is TRBV11-1, the J call TRBJ2-7; no clear D gene. There are 14 residues in the CDR3. Germline V gene data show CDR1 as SGHAT and CDR2 as FQDESV (reference sequence). The V gene lost 4 bases and the J gene lost 7 bases, with 17 bases spanning the gap. This chain's CDR3 is CASSSMTLTGEQYF. The CDR3 DNA follows: TGTGCCAGCAGCTCCATGACCCTAACTGGTGAGCAGTACTTC.

V is TRBV28 and J is TRBJ1-2, with D possibly TRBD1 on 5 matching bases. The CDR3 has 14 residues. Germline values: CDR1 MDHEN, CDR2 SYDVKM. V was clipped by 2 bases and J by 0 bases, with 7 bases between them. The CDR3 sequence is CASSLPGPNYGYTF. CDR3 bases: TGTGCCAGCAGTTTACCAGGGCCTAACTATGGCTACACCTTC.

The J gene is TRBJ1-5, the V gene TRBV6-1; 9 bases are shared with TRBD1. CDR1 MNHNS and CDR2 SASEGT come from the germline V gene. After removal of 1 base from V and 6 bases from J, the junction contained 4 bases not matched to a gene. This CDR3 is built from 15 residues. The CDR3 bases are TGTGCCAGCAGTGAAGTGGGACAGGGTAGTCAGCCCCAGCATTTT. As protein: CASSEVGQGSQPQHF.

V usage is TRBV23-1 and J usage is TRBJ2-3, with D possibly being TRBD2 (6 bases). TRBV23-1 is flagged as an ORF with uncertain function. The V and J ends lost 4 bases and 3 bases respectively, with 11 bases between them. The CDR3 loop spans 14 amino acids. This CDR3 is CASSPTRGTDTQYF. The CDR3 DNA is TGCGCCAGCAGTCCGACTAGAGGGACAGATACGCAGTATTTT.

The chain couples TRBV25-1 to TRBJ2-1; D may match TRBD1 or TRBD2 (5 bases each). The V and J ends lost 1 base and 7 bases respectively, with 14 bases between them. Germline values: CDR1 MGHDK, CDR2 SYGVNS. The CDR3 spans 15 residues. CDR3 in DNA: TGTGCCAGCAGTGAATCCGCCGTGGGGGAGAATGAGCAGTTCTTC. It translates to CASSESAVGENEQFF.

This chain links TRBV5-6 with TRBJ1-3; D ambiguous. This CDR3 contains 15 residues. The germline V and J ends were trimmed by 0 bases and 0 bases, with 7 bases remaining between them. Germline V gene sequence: CDR1 SGHDT, CDR2 YYEEEE. CDR3 protein: CASSLGVTSGNTIYF. As DNA, the CDR3 is TGTGCCAGCAGCTTGGGAGTTACCTCTGGAAACACCATATATTTT.

This chain's CDR3 is CAISELAAGPTNEKLFF. CDR3 in DNA: TGTGCCATCAGTGAGCTCGCGGCGGGGCCAACTAATGAAAAACTGTTTTTT. The rearrangement joins TRBV10-3 to TRBJ1-4, with D possibly being TRBD1 (5 bases). Trimming removed 2 bases from V and 0 bases from J, with 13 bases in between. The CDR3 has 17 amino acids. CDR1 and CDR2 from the germline V gene are ENHRY and SYGVKD.

The V and J genes are TRBV3-1 (or the pseudogene TRBV3-2) and TRBJ1-5; D ambiguous. Trimming stripped 10 bases from V and 4 bases from J, with 17 bases between. This CDR3 spans 14 amino acids. Looked up from germline, CDR1 is LGHDT and CDR2 is YNNKEL (reference sequence). CDR3 DNA sequence: TGTGCCACCGGCGGCCAACCCTCTAATCAGCCCCAGCATTTT. Protein: CATGGQPSNQPQHF.

V usage is TRBV20-1 and J usage is TRBJ2-5; TRBD1 matches 10 bases. This CDR3 contains 15 residues. Germline CDR1 and CDR2: DFQATT and SNEGSKA (reference sequence). V shed 3 bases and J 4 bases; nucleotides not matched to a gene: 8. DNA of the CDR3: TGCAGTGCTAGTGCCGGGACAGGGGATTCAGAGACCCAGTACTTC. Amino acids: CSASAGTGDSETQYF.

The chain combines TRBV5-4 with TRBJ2-7; D not resolved. CDR1 and CDR2 (germline): SGHNT, YYREEE (reference sequence). The V and J ends lost 4 bases and 5 bases respectively, with 13 bases between them. The CDR3 totals 13 residues. The CDR3 region is CASSPDTHDEQYF. The CDR3 bases are TGTGCCAGCAGCCCCGACACGCACGACGAGCAGTACTTC.

The J gene is TRBJ1-1, the V gene TRBV5-6; 9 nucleotides match TRBD1. J lost 5 bases, V lost 0 bases, and 5 bases had no gene match. Looked up from germline, CDR1 is SGHDT and CDR2 is YYEEEE. The CDR3 is 15 amino acids. CDR3 bases: TGTGCCAGCAGCTTGGGGGACAGGGATTGGACTGAAGCTTTCTTT. This gives the protein CASSLGDRDWTEAFF.

CDR3 DNA sequence: TGTGCCAGCAGTCCGGTACAGCGTCCTATGGGAACAGATACGCAGTATTTT. Translating it yields CASSPVQRPMGTDTQYF. The V and J genes are TRBV5-5 and TRBJ2-3, with D unclear. In germline, CDR1 is SGHKS, CDR2 YYEKEE (reference sequence). The CDR3 totals 17 residues. With 5 bases removed from V and 3 bases from J, the gap between germline ends came to 22 bases.

V and J are TRBV19 and TRBJ1-1; D is uncertain. The V gene lost 7 bases and the J gene lost 4 bases, with 19 bases spanning the gap. Per the germline V gene, CDR1 is LNHDA and CDR2 is SQIVND (reference sequence). The CDR3 loop spans 15 amino acids. The CDR3 nucleotides are TGTGCCAGTACCCCGGGCTCCGGGTGGGTCACTGAAGCTTTCTTT. Amino acids: CASTPGSGWVTEAFF.

This clone was seen repeatedly, ten times or more. The chain employs TRBV28 and TRBJ1-5; D uncertain. Trimming stripped 2 bases from V and 4 bases from J, with 6 bases between. This CDR3 spans 13 amino acids. Germline V lookup: CDR1 MDHEN, CDR2 SYDVKM. The CDR3 DNA is TGTGCCAGCAGTTTAAACCCGAATCAGCCCCAGCATTTT. Its translation is CASSLNPNQPQHF.

This clone was counted a single time. V usage is TRBV6-5 and J usage is TRBJ2-2; TRBD1 matches at 7 bases. Germline CDR1 and CDR2: MNHEY and SVGAGI. The V gene end was trimmed by 6 bases and the J gene end by 1 base; junction bases not matched to a gene: 2. The CDR3 consists of 14 residues. The CDR3 region has the DNA TGTGCCAGCAGAAGACAGGGGAACACCGGGGAGCTGTTTTTT. Protein: CASRRQGNTGELFF.

CDR3 nucleotide sequence: TGTGCCAGCAGCTTACTTCAGGGATCTTACAATGAGCAGTTCTTC. It codes for CASSLLQGSYNEQFF. The chain combines TRBV7-2 with TRBJ2-1, with TRBD1 as a possible D gene (5 bases). V lost 2 bases and J 4 bases, leaving 12 bases between the germline ends. Germline V lookup: CDR1 SGHTA, CDR2 FQGNSA. This CDR3 contains 15 residues.

This clone was counted once. The chain combines TRBV5-1 with TRBJ2-3, with 8 bases lining up with TRBD2. This CDR3 is 16 amino acids long. The trim removed 4 bases at V and 3 bases at J, leaving 10 bases unmatched. CDR1 and CDR2 (germline): SGHRS, YFSETQ. The CDR3 DNA reads TGCGCCAGCAGCCTCGGGACTAGGGAGGGGACAGATACGCAGTATTTT. Its protein is CASSLGTREGTDTQYF. The full variable domain, in which reference TRBV5-1 and TRBJ2-3 provide the parts outside the CDR3, is KAGVTQTPRYLIKTRGQQVTLSCSPISGHRSVSWYQQTPGQGLQFLFEYFSETQRNKGNFPGRFSGRQFSNSRSEMNVSTLELGDSALYLCASSLGTREGTDTQYFGPGTRLTVL.

The CDR3 sequence is CASSGLAGGPHEQFF. The CDR3 nucleotides are TGCGCCAGTTCGGGACTAGCGGGAGGCCCCCATGAGCAGTTCTTC. The gene calls are TRBV5-1 and TRBJ2-1; 15 bases match TRBD2. The CDR3 length is 15 residues. V shed 8 bases and J 8 bases; nucleotides not matched to a gene: 8. In germline, CDR1 is SGHRS, CDR2 YFSETQ.

The chain links TRBV6-5 to TRBJ2-1; D is unclear. This CDR3 comprises 11 residues. V dropped 6 bases and J dropped 9 bases, with 9 bases sitting between them. Germline V gene data show CDR1 as MNHEY and CDR2 as SVGAGI. CDR3 protein: CASRKLVEQFF. The CDR3 DNA sequence: TGTGCCAGCAGGAAACTGGTTGAGCAGTTCTTC.

The rearrangement uses TRBV28 and TRBJ2-6, with D perhaps assigned TRBD1 or TRBD2 (5 bases each). CDR1 and CDR2 (germline): MDHEN, SYDVKM. The V end was cut by 6 bases, the J end by 0 bases, with 15 bases between. This CDR3 has 17 residues. The DNA for the CDR3 is TGTGCCAGCAGGACCTCGGGACGCCGCTCTGGGGCCAACGTCCTGACTTTC. This translates into CASRTSGRRSGANVLTF.

There are a few counts of this clone. This chain links TRBV10-1 with TRBJ2-1, with a weak D call TRBD2 (5 bases). CDR1 and CDR2 from the germline V gene are WNHNN and SYGVQD (reference sequence). Trimming left V 3 bases short and J 2 bases short, with 14 bases between. This CDR3 is 16 amino acids long. This chain's CDR3 is CASSDLDPAAYNEQFF. The CDR3, as DNA: TGCGCCAGCAGTGACCTGGACCCAGCGGCCTACAATGAGCAGTTCTTC.

V gene TRBV3-1 (or the pseudogene TRBV3-2) combines with J gene TRBJ2-1; D is unresolved. The ends were cut back, 4 bases at V and 6 bases at J, with 16 bases in the middle. Looked up from germline, CDR1 is LGHDT and CDR2 is YNNKEL (reference sequence). This CDR3 is 15 amino acids long. CDR3 sequence reads: CASSLKQVTRNEQFF. Here the CDR3 DNA reads TGTGCCAGCAGCCTAAAGCAAGTGACCCGCAATGAGCAGTTCTTC.

The J gene is TRBJ1-1, the V gene TRBV9; no reliable D call. V lost 0 bases, J lost 1 base, and 4 bases lay in between. This CDR3 spans 13 amino acids. CDR1 is SGDLS, CDR2 YYNGEE, per germline. CDR3 coding DNA: TGTGCCAGCAGCGTAGGGGAGAACACTGAAGCTTTCTTT. It translates to CASSVGENTEAFF.

This chain links TRBV18 with TRBJ2-5, with 10 bases lining up with TRBD1. The CDR3 has 15 residues. After removal of 3 bases from V and 5 bases from J, the junction contained 6 bases not matched to a gene. Germline-derived CDR1 and CDR2 are KGHSH and LQKENI. The CDR3 DNA is TGTGCCAGCTCACCGGGGACAGGGGACGGGGAGACCCAGTACTTC. Translating it yields CASSPGTGDGETQYF. Full variable domain (missing parts from reference TRBV18 and TRBJ2-5): NAGVMQNPRHLVRRRGQEARLRCSPMKGHSHVYWYRQLPEEGLKFMVYLQKENIIDESGMPKERFSAEFPKEGPSILRIQQVVRGDSAAYFCASSPGTGDGETQYFGPGTRLLVL.

This sequence joins TRBV10-3 and TRBJ2-1; 12 bases match TRBD2. The CDR3 covers 16 residues. The V gene end was trimmed by 6 bases and the J gene end by 7 bases; junction bases not matched to a gene: 10. Germline lookup yields CDR1 ENHRY and CDR2 SYGVKD. CDR3 sequence: CAISPEASGRANEQFF. The CDR3 region has the DNA TGTGCCATCAGCCCAGAGGCTAGCGGGAGGGCAAATGAGCAGTTCTTC.

This chain connects TRBV10-3 to TRBJ2-3; D possibly corresponds to TRBD2 (6 bases). CDR3 length: 15 amino acids. Germline V gene data show CDR1 as ENHRY and CDR2 as SYGVKD. Trimming cost V 7 bases and J 1 base, with 15 bases left between them. The DNA of the CDR3 is TGTGCCATCAAAGCCCGGGAGATAGGCACAGATACGCAGTATTTT. Amino acid sequence: CAIKAREIGTDTQYF.